Listed here are 9 T cell receptor beta chains from one sample, sequenced in a study of blood T cell repertoires in COVID-19. Sequencing was performed with immunoSEQ multiplex PCR; in TCRdb, only in-frame clones are kept and a portion is missing. The top ten hold 0.45% to 0.65% of the sample, which has some 140,000 clones, less than 95% seen once. The specimen sequenced was peripheral blood. The receptors were sampled from a man aged 45-65 years with acute or convalescent COVID-19.

The chain is built from TRBV10-2 and TRBJ2-3; TRBD2 matches 14 bases. CDR1 WSHSY and CDR2 SAAADI come from the germline V gene. CDR3 length: 20 amino acids. V trimming: 6 bases; J trimming: 0 bases; junction bases outside the gene matches: 14. Here the CDR3 reads CASRAGTSGRGFASTDTQYF. The DNA for the CDR3 is TGCGCCAGCAGAGCCGGGACTAGCGGGAGAGGTTTCGCTAGCACAGATACGCAGTATTTT.

The chain has TRBV15 and TRBJ2-3; D is perhaps TRBD2 (5 bases). V was pared by 5 bases and J by 2 bases, with 11 bases between. Germline-derived CDR1 and CDR2 are LNHNV and YYDKDF (reference sequence). CDR3 length: 14 residues. The CDR3 DNA reads TGTGCCACCAGCCCCCGACTAAACACAGATACGCAGTATTTT. Residues: CATSPRLNTDTQYF. The full variable domain, with the rest looked up from reference TRBV15 and TRBJ2-3, is DAMVIQNPRYQVTQFGKPVTLSCSQTLNHNVMYWYQQKSSQAPKLLFHYYDKDFNNEADTPDNFQSRRPNTSFCFLDIRSPGLGDTAMYLCATSPRLNTDTQYFGPGTRLTVL.

V is TRBV28 and J is TRBJ2-3, with 8 positions matching TRBD1. CDR3 length equals 18 residues. Unmatched junction bases numbered 14, after V lost 2 bases and J lost 4 bases. Germline lookup yields CDR1 MDHEN and CDR2 SYDVKM. This chain's CDR3 is CASSLGFRQGNVADTQYF. CDR3 DNA sequence: TGTGCCAGCAGTTTAGGATTTCGACAGGGGAACGTAGCAGATACGCAGTATTTT.

V gene TRBV29-1 combines with J gene TRBJ2-1; possibly TRBD1 for D (7 bases). CDR3 size: 17 residues. Germline V gene sequence: CDR1 SQVTM, CDR2 ANQGSEA. The V end lost 4 bases, the J end lost 0 bases, and 19 bases lay between the germline ends. CDR3 in DNA: TGCAGCGTTGTCCTCAGGGGGGCCGTTAGCTCCTACAATGAGCAGTTCTTC. Protein sequence: CSVVLRGAVSSYNEQFF.

The V and J genes are TRBV18 and TRBJ1-5; the D gene is possibly TRBD1 (6 bases). With 4 bases removed from V and 3 bases from J, the gap between germline ends came to 10 bases. CDR1 and CDR2 from the germline V gene are KGHSH and LQKENI. The CDR3 covers 14 residues. The CDR3 DNA sequence: TGTGCCAGCTCACTCTGGACAGACAATCAGCCCCAGCATTTT. It codes for CASSLWTDNQPQHF.

The gene calls are TRBV5-4 and TRBJ2-1, with 7 bases matching TRBD2. V shed 6 bases, J shed 0 bases, and the junction held 9 bases outside the gene matches. CDR1 is SGHNT, CDR2 YYREEE, per germline (reference sequence). The CDR3 runs 16 residues. The CDR3 sequence: CASTGTSGNSYNEQFF. For the CDR3, the DNA is TGTGCCAGCACCGGAACGAGCGGGAACTCCTACAATGAGCAGTTCTTC. The whole variable domain, filled in from reference TRBV5-4 and TRBJ2-1, reads ETGVTQSPTHLIKTRGQQVTLRCSSQSGHNTVSWYQQALGQGPQFIFQYYREEENGRGNFPPRFSGLQFPNYSSELNVNALELDDSALYLCASTGTSGNSYNEQFFGPGTRLTVL.

The V call is TRBV7-9, the J call TRBJ2-7; 9 bases are shared with TRBD1. Germline lookup yields CDR1 SEHNR and CDR2 FQNEAQ (reference sequence). V lost 9 bases and J lost 7; bases outside the gene matches: 13. The CDR3 runs 14 residues. CDR3 amino acids: CASQSGTGLWEQYF. DNA of the CDR3: TGTGCCAGTCAATCCGGGACAGGGCTCTGGGAGCAGTACTTC. The whole variable domain, filled in from reference TRBV7-9 and TRBJ2-7, reads DTGVSQNPRHKITKRGQNVTFRCDPISEHNRLYWYRQTLGQGPEFLTYFQNEAQLEKSRLLSDRFSAERPKGSFSTLEIQRTEQGDSAMYLCASQSGTGLWEQYFGPGTRLTVT.

This clone was seen just once. The chain couples TRBV19 to TRBJ1-3, with D tentatively TRBD1 (5 bases). Looked up from germline, CDR1 is LNHDA and CDR2 is SQIVND (reference sequence). Deletions cut 8 bases from V and 1 base from J, with 12 bases between. The CDR3 covers 14 residues. The DNA of the CDR3 is TGTGCCAGTTTACGGACACAGTCTGGAAACACCATATATTTT. Amino acid sequence: CASLRTQSGNTIYF.

This clone occurred once. The V and J genes are TRBV28 and TRBJ1-3; D remains ambiguous. CDR3 size: 15 residues. V dropped 5 bases and J dropped 4 bases, with 15 bases sitting between them. Germline V CDR1 and CDR2: MDHEN, SYDVKM. The CDR3 reads CASSLVVGRGNTIYF. Here the CDR3 DNA reads TGTGCCAGCAGTCTAGTTGTTGGGAGGGGAAACACCATATATTTT.